The clone carrying this TCR beta chain has more than one count but fewer than ten. The target antigen is unknown. This record belongs to a study of T-cell reconstitution after alpha-beta-depleted transplantation in children. Study-wide results and caveats: About two months after transplant, alpha-beta T cells reportedly came from several hundred expanded graft clones. Newly produced T cells mostly provided counts and TCRbeta diversity after one year, as hyperexpanded clones declined. Day-60 TCRbeta diversity that was high in some patients was derived from surviving recipient T cells and thymic progenitors.

CDR1 and CDR2 from the germline V gene are SNHLY and FYNNEI. Trimming cost V 4 bases and J 0 bases, with 7 bases left between them. The length of the CDR3 is 14 residues. TCRbeta library preparation incorporated unique molecular identifiers. TCRdb itself ran the PCR reads through MiXCR, one entry per CDR3 protein. The sample has hundreds of thousands of distinct CDR3 sequences, about an eighth seen once; the top ten hold 0.79%. The input for sequencing was PBMCs, taken before TCRalphabeta/CD19-depleted stem cell transplant. This clonotype originated in a girl aged 2 to 10 with congenital amegakaryocytic thrombocytopenia, due to receive a stem cell transplant. The gene calls are TRBV2 and TRBJ2-4, with D uncertain. The CDR3, as DNA: TGTGCCAGCAGTGTCGTCATAGCCAAAAACATTCAGTACTTC. This encodes CASSVVIAKNIQYF.